This T cell receptor beta chain was obtained from a study of blood T cell repertoires in COVID-19. About the research overall: Whether acute or convalescent, the COVID-19 samples came from the United States, Italy and Spain. In each case, the material was cDNA or gDNA derived from T cells, B-cell-depleted T cells, or PBMCs.

Recruited during active infection, patients (from Seattle) were subsequently followed longitudinally. V was pared by 2 bases and J by 9 bases, with 11 bases between. From germline, CDR1 is MDHEN and CDR2 SYDVKM. The CDR3 consists of 13 residues. Per the study methods: Reference gene primer amplification gave nucleated cell count estimates. The assay was immunoSEQ multiplex PCR, and TCRdb's table has in-frame clones only and misses some. D and trimming were read from the DNA, whereas the V and J calls and clone size are those reported in that table. The data show about 270,000 clones, 86% seen once. Sequencing input: peripheral blood. The TCR sequence derives from a woman under 40 with COVID-19, enrolled during active disease. The chain carries TRBV28 and TRBJ1-5, with D maybe TRBD1 (6 bases). CDR3 amino acids: CASSLGGGPPQHF. DNA for the CDR3: TGTGCCAGCAGTTTAGGGGGGGGGCCGCCCCAGCATTTT.